This record covers a single TCR beta chain. Its specificity is unknown. The CDR3 consists of 14 residues. Germline assignment: CDR1 MNHEY and CDR2 SVGAGI. Trimming removed 6 bases from V and 5 bases from J; junction bases left unmatched: 3. Some clones are missing from TCRdb's copy, which holds only in-frame ones; the method was immunoSEQ multiplex PCR. The table has about 100,000 clones, 80% to 90% seen once. This record belongs to a study of identifying expanded T cells in peripheral blood. Whole-study results and caveats: Across healthy donors, higher total template counts meant significantly greater approximately 2-week count variance.

During the collection period, no donor immune events like infections were recorded. This TCR derives from a person aged 18 to 69 in good health. This sequence joins TRBV6-5 and TRBJ1-4; TRBD1 agrees at 10 bases. The sample consisted of blood. This CDR3 is CASSGTGANEKLFF. The CDR3, as DNA: TGTGCCAGCAGCGGGACAGGGGCGAATGAAAAACTGTTTTTT.